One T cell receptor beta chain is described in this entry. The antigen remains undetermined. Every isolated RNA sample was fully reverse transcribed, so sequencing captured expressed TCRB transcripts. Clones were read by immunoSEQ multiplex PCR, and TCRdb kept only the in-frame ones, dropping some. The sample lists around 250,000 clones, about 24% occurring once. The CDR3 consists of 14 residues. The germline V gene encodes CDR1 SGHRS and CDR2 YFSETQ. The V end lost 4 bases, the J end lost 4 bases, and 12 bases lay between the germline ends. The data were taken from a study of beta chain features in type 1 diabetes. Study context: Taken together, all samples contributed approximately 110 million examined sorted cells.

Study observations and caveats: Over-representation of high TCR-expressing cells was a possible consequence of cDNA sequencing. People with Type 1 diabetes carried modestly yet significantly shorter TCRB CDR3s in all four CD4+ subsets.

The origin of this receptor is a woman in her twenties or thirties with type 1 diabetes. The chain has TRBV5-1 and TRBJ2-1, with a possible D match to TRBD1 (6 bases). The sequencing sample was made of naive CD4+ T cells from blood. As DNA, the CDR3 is TGCGCCAGCAGCCGGACAGCTCCGTACAATGAGCAGTTCTTC. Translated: CASSRTAPYNEQFF.